This T cell receptor beta chain was sequenced for a study of neoadjuvant anti-PD-1 for oral cavity cancer. General observations from the study: After neoadjuvant nivolumab, PBMC T cell clonality was significantly higher in non-responders than responders.

Libraries were prepared by immunoSEQ multiplex PCR; TCRdb keeps only in-frame clonotypes and omits some of them. The data show roughly 60,000 clones, around 80% seen once. Regarding this clone: The target antigen is unknown.

Stage II-IVA oral cavity squamous cell carcinoma was new and untreated by systemic or radiation therapy. No culture or expansion preceded analysis of these blood cells. There are 17 residues in the CDR3. V was cut by 2 bases and J by 1 base, with 17 bases left in between. Germline V lookup: CDR1 MGHDK, CDR2 SYGVNS. The chain carries TRBV25-1 and TRBJ1-2; possible D gene TRBD1, 5 bases. This receptor was identified in a person between 40 and 79 years old with oral cavity squamous cell carcinoma. Sample: PBMCs, taken before nivolumab (anti-PD-1) treatment. The CDR3 sequence is CASSEEEGRAGNYGYTF. CDR3 DNA: TGTGCCAGCAGTGAAGAAGAAGGCAGGGCGGGTAACTATGGCTACACCTTC.